The 16 T cell receptor beta chains given below trace back to one sample, sequenced in a study of blood T cell repertoires in COVID-19 (dated by TCRdb to 2018 to 2021). Preparation of the library involved the immunoSEQ multiplex PCR assay. Entries here come from immuneACCESS through TCRdb and include only in-frame sequences with V and J called. Some clones fail to appear in such tables; in the studies checked, an unresolved V gene covers under half of the shortfall, and the cause of the remainder is unknown. The sample includes around 260,000 clones, with 84% observed a single time. The ten most abundant clones make up around 4% of the sample. Source material: peripheral blood. Source of these receptors: a man in his fifties or sixties with acute or convalescent COVID-19.

This clone was seen only once. The chain uses TRBV7-9 and TRBJ2-2; D gene uncertain. V lost 6 bases, J lost 1 base, and 9 bases lay in between. This CDR3 has 14 residues. Germline V gene sequence: CDR1 SEHNR, CDR2 FQNEAQ (reference sequence). As DNA, the CDR3 is TGTGCCAGCAGACAGCCGGTGAACACCGGGGAGCTGTTTTTT. Its translation is CASRQPVNTGELFF.

The CDR3 DNA follows: TGTGCCAGCAGTACCCCCGGGACAGGGGGAGAAAAACTGTTTTTT. Protein sequence: CASSTPGTGGEKLFF. The chain links TRBV28 to TRBJ1-4; TRBD1 matches at 11 bases. V lost 5 bases, J lost 8 bases, and 7 bases stayed unmatched. Looked up from germline, CDR1 is MDHEN and CDR2 is SYDVKM. The CDR3 consists of 15 residues.

This CDR3 reads CASRTEINEKLFF. The DNA for the CDR3 is TGTGCCAGCAGGACTGAAATCAATGAAAAACTGTTTTTT. This chain joins TRBV2 and TRBJ1-4; D remains unclear. The V end lost 6 bases, the J end lost 5 bases, and 10 bases lay between the germline ends. The CDR3 runs to 13 residues. CDR1 SNHLY and CDR2 FYNNEI come from the germline V gene.

This clone appeared once. The genes are TRBV7-9 and TRBJ2-5; no definite D call. V gave up 7 bases and J gave up 5 bases, with 8 bases separating them. From germline, CDR1 is SEHNR and CDR2 FQNEAQ (reference sequence). CDR3 size: 11 residues. The CDR3 DNA follows: TGTGCCAGCACCGTCGCGGAGACCCAGTACTTC. This gives the protein CASTVAETQYF.

V usage is TRBV6-5 and J usage is TRBJ1-4; TRBD1 might be the D (5 bases). V was shortened by 0 bases and J by 10 bases, with 9 bases between the two germline ends. The CDR3 is 13 residues long. Germline CDR1 MNHEY, CDR2 SVGAGI. CDR3 residues: CASSYSKGLKLFF. The DNA of the CDR3 is TGTGCCAGCAGTTACTCGAAGGGACTAAAACTGTTTTTT.

The chain recombines TRBV9 with TRBJ2-7, with 9 bases matching TRBD1. J gave up 7 bases and V 5 bases, and 16 bases lay outside the gene matches. The CDR3 runs 16 residues. Germline CDR1 is SGDLS and CDR2 is YYNGEE. CDR3 nucleotide sequence: TGTGCCAGCAGTGCCGGGACAGGGACGTCCGCTGTTGAGCAGTACTTC. It yields the protein CASSAGTGTSAVEQYF.

This clone was observed a single time. The chain joins TRBV6-1 to TRBJ2-5; 10 bases match TRBD2. CDR3 length: 16 amino acids. V shed 1 base and J 5 bases; nucleotides not matched to a gene: 7. Germline loops: CDR1 MNHNS, CDR2 SASEGT. The CDR3 spells CASSEGVAGGGETQYF. CDR3 coding DNA: TGTGCCAGCAGTGAAGGGGTAGCGGGAGGCGGGGAGACCCAGTACTTC.

The chain uses TRBV18 and TRBJ2-7; D is unclear. V was pared by 4 bases and J by 2 bases, with 9 bases between. CDR1 is KGHSH, CDR2 LQKENI, per germline. The length of the CDR3 is 13 residues. The CDR3, as DNA: TGTGCCAGCTCACTGGGTGGGCCCTACGAGCAGTACTTC. Its protein product is CASSLGGPYEQYF.

The V call is TRBV5-1, the J call TRBJ2-4, with a tentative D call TRBD1 (6 bases). The CDR3 is made up of 16 amino acids. The V gene's germline CDR1 is SGHRS and CDR2 YFSETQ. Trimming removed 5 bases at V and 0 bases at J, with 15 bases between. In DNA, the CDR3 is TGCGCCAGCAGTCTGGGACAAACTTTAGCCAAAAACATTCAGTACTTC. Its protein is CASSLGQTLAKNIQYF.

The chain carries TRBV5-4 and TRBJ2-3, with D perhaps TRBD2 (6 bases). CDR3 length equals 16 residues. Germline V gene sequence: CDR1 SGHNT, CDR2 YYREEE (reference sequence). V was trimmed by 2 bases and J by 0 bases, leaving 13 bases between them. The CDR3 region has the DNA TGTGCCAGCAGCTTCGGGGGAATCTTTAGCACAGATACGCAGTATTTT. It encodes CASSFGGIFSTDTQYF.

In its sample, this clone was seen a few times. The chain carries TRBV2 and TRBJ2-3, with D unresolved. There are 13 residues in the CDR3. V was pared by 6 bases and J by 3 bases, with 10 bases between. Per the germline V gene, CDR1 is SNHLY and CDR2 is FYNNEI. In DNA form, the CDR3 reads TGTGCCAGCAGCCTTACATGGACAGATACGCAGTATTTT. This codes for CASSLTWTDTQYF.

The gene calls are TRBV11-3 and TRBJ2-1; D possibly corresponds to TRBD1 (6 bases). In germline, CDR1 is SGHNT, CDR2 YENEEA. The CDR3 runs 15 residues. The V gene lost 0 bases and the J gene lost 1 base, with 7 bases spanning the gap. CDR3 sequence reads: CASSLDGTSYNEQFF. In DNA form, the CDR3 reads TGTGCCAGCAGCTTAGACGGGACATCCTACAATGAGCAGTTCTTC.

V usage is TRBV18 and J usage is TRBJ2-3; tentatively, D is TRBD1 (5 bases). CDR1 is KGHSH and CDR2 is LQKENI in the germline V gene. The V gene lost 3 bases and the J gene lost 2 bases, with 15 bases spanning the gap. This CDR3 is 16 amino acids long. The CDR3 nucleotides are TGTGCCAGCTCACCCCAGTGGGGCCAAGCCACAGATACGCAGTATTTT. This gives the protein CASSPQWGQATDTQYF.

This clone has just a few counts. The gene calls are TRBV28 and TRBJ1-5, with TRBD1 matching 9 bases. J gave up 1 base and V 5 bases, and 6 bases lay outside the gene matches. The CDR3 sequence is 16 residues long. Germline CDR1 reads MDHEN; CDR2 reads SYDVKM. DNA for the CDR3: TGTGCCAGCAGTGTTACAGGGGGCTACAGCAATCAGCCCCAGCATTTT. Translating gives CASSVTGGYSNQPQHF.

The chain combines TRBV7-9 with TRBJ2-7; 8 bases are a match to TRBD1. This CDR3 region has 14 residues. The V gene end was trimmed by 5 bases and the J gene end by 5 bases; junction bases not matched to a gene: 8. CDR1 is SEHNR, CDR2 FQNEAQ, per germline (reference sequence). The DNA of the CDR3 is TGTGCCAGCAGCCCGGGACAGGCTTTCAACGAGCAGTACTTC. This translates into CASSPGQAFNEQYF.

V usage is TRBV21-1 and J usage is TRBJ2-5; TRBD1 is taken as the D call from the table, unchecked against the DNA. TRBV21-1 is noted as a pseudogene. The CDR3 loop spans 20 amino acids. CDR3 nucleotides: TGTGCCAGCAGCAAAGTTCGGCCTTCGGTCATAGGGGGCTCCAAAGAGACCCAGTACTTC. It yields the protein CASSKVRPSVIGGSKETQYF.